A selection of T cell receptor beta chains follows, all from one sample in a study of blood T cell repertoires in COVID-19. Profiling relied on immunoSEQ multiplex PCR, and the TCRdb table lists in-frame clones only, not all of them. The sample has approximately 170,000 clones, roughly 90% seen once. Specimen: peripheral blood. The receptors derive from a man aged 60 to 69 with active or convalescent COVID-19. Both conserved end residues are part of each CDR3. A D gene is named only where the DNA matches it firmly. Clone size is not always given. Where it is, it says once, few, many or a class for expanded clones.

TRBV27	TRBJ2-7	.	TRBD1	CASSGQGGPTYEQYF	TGTGCCAGCAGCGGACAGGGTGGGCCCACCTACGAGCAGTACTTC
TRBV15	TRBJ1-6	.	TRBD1	CATSSGQVVNSPLHF	TGTGCCACCAGCAGCGGACAGGTAGTGAATTCACCCCTCCACTTT
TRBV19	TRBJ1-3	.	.	CASSTQRQASGNTIYF	TGTGCCAGTAGTACCCAAAGACAGGCCTCTGGAAACACCATATATTTT
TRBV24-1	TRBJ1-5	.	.	CATKNPRGNQPQHF	TGTGCCACCAAGAATCCCAGGGGAAATCAGCCCCAGCATTTT
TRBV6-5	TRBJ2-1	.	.	CASRATGRAFNEQFF	TGTGCCAGCAGGGCCACAGGGCGGGCGTTCAATGAGCAGTTCTTC
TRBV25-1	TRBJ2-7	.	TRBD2	CASSAGGSGRVEYEQYF	TGTGCCAGCAGTGCAGGGGGTAGCGGGAGAGTGGAGTACGAGCAGTACTTC
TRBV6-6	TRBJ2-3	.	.	CASSYETDTQYF	TGTGCCAGCAGTTACGAGACTGATACGCAGTATTTT
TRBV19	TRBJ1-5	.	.	CASSISGFRNQPQHF	TGTGCCAGTAGTATCTCAGGGTTCAGGAATCAGCCCCAGCATTTT
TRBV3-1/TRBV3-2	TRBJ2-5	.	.	CASSQDREAVETQYF	TGTGCCAGCAGCCAAGATAGGGAGGCGGTTGAGACCCAGTACTTC
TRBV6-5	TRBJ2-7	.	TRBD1	CASSKTGFRIYEQYF	TGTGCCAGCAGTAAGACAGGGTTCCGTATCTACGAGCAGTACTTC
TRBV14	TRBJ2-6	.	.	CASSQSPGANVLTF	TGTGCCAGCAGCCAGAGCCCTGGGGCCAACGTCCTGACTTTC
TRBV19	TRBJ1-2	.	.	CASSTRDSSKGYTF	TGTGCCAGTAGTACCCGGGACTCGTCGAAGGGCTACACCTTC
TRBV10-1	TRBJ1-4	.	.	CASSDQDSQKLFF	TGCGCCAGCAGTGACCAGGACAGTCAAAAACTGTTTTTT
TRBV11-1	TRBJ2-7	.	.	CASSLDREEQYF	TGTGCCAGCAGCTTAGACAGGGAGGAGCAGTACTTC
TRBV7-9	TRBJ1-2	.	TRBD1	CASSLAFRGNYGYTF	TGTGCCAGCAGCTTAGCTTTCAGGGGGAACTATGGCTACACCTTC
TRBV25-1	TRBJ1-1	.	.	CASSEYQQGEAFF	TGTGCCAGCAGTGAATACCAACAGGGAGAAGCTTTCTTT
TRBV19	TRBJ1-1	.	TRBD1	CASSVTGGNTEAFF	TGTGCCAGTAGTGTGACAGGGGGGAACACTGAAGCTTTCTTT
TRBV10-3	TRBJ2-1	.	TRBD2	CAMRASGRALNEQFF	TGTGCCATGCGAGCGAGCGGGAGGGCCTTAAATGAGCAGTTCTTC
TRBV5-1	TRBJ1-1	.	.	CASSDSTGNTEAFF	TGCGCCAGCAGCGATTCGACAGGGAACACTGAAGCTTTCTTT
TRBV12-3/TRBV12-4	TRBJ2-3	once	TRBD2	CASKRGGPDTQYF	TGTGCCAGTAAGCGGGGGGGCCCGGATACGCAGTATTTT
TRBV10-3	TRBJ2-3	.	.	CAIRTSGARTDTQYF	TGTGCCATCAGAACCTCAGGGGCCCGCACAGATACGCAGTATTTT
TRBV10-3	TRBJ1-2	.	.	CAISVLDSHGYTF	TGTGCCATCAGTGTATTGGACTCTCATGGCTACACCTTC
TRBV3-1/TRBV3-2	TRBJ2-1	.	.	CASSQGGRDEQFF	TGTGCCAGCAGCCAAGGGGGCCGGGATGAGCAGTTCTTC
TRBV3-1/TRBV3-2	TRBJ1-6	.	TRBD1	CASSLTGDNSPLHF	TGTGCCAGCTCTCTGACAGGGGATAATTCACCCCTCCACTTT
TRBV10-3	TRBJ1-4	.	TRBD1	CAISESGQGEEKLFF	TGTGCCATCAGTGAGTCGGGACAGGGGGAGGAAAAACTGTTTTTT
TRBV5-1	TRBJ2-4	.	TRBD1	CASSPDRGGKNIQYF	TGCGCCAGCAGCCCGGACAGGGGAGGCAAAAACATTCAGTACTTC
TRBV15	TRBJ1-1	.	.	CATSRDRGILNTEAFF	TGTGCCACCAGCAGAGATCGAGGGATTCTGAACACTGAAGCTTTCTTT
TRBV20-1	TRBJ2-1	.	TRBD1	CSASETGRGEQFF	TGCAGTGCTAGTGAGACAGGGAGAGGTGAGCAGTTCTTC
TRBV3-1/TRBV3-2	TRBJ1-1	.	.	CASSQDRSREAFF	TGTGCCAGCAGCCAAGATAGATCACGTGAAGCTTTCTTT
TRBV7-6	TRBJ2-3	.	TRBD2	CASTQTSGSPDTQYF	TGTGCCAGCACCCAGACTAGCGGGAGCCCAGATACGCAGTATTTT
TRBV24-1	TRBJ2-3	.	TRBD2	CATSDRTSATDTQYF	TGTGCCACCAGTGACCGGACTAGCGCGACAGATACGCAGTATTTT
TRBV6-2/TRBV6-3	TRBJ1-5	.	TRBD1	CASSPTDRGGNQPQHF	TGTGCCAGCAGCCCTACGGACAGGGGGGGCAATCAGCCCCAGCATTTT
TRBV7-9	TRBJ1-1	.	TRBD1	CASSRTPDRARAEAFF	TGTGCCAGCAGCCGGACCCCGGACAGGGCGCGGGCTGAAGCTTTCTTT
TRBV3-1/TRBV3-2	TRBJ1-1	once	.	CASSQVGQGNTEAFF	TGTGCCAGCAGCCAAGTCGGGCAGGGGAACACTGAAGCTTTCTTT
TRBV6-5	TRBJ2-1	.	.	CASSYSFQFSYNEQFF	TGTGCCAGCAGTTATAGCTTCCAATTCTCCTACAATGAGCAGTTCTTC
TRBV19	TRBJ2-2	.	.	CASDRQNTGELFF	TGTGCCAGTGACAGACAGAACACCGGGGAGCTGTTTTTT
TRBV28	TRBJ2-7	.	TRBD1	CASSRPGQGAHEQYF	TGTGCCAGCAGTCGCCCGGGACAGGGGGCCCACGAGCAGTACTTC
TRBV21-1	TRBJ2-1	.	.	CASITRDVGGEAQFF	TGTGCCAGCATCACCCGGGACGTCGGGGGAGAAGCGCAGTTCTTC
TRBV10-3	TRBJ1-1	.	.	CAISELGPNTEAFF	TGTGCCATCAGTGAATTGGGGCCGAACACTGAAGCTTTCTTT
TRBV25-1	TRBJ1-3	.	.	CASSDPGEAGNTIYF	TGTGCCAGCAGTGATCCGGGGGAAGCTGGAAACACCATATATTTT
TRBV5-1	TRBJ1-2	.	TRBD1	CASSPSLQGAGGYTF	TGCGCCAGCAGCCCGTCCTTACAGGGGGCGGGCGGCTACACCTTC
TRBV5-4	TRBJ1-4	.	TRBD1	CASSLRQGVRTATNEKLFF	TGTGCCAGCAGCTTGCGCCAGGGGGTTCGGACCGCAACTAATGAAAAACTGTTTTTT
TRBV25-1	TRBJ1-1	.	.	CASSDITVRTEAFF	TGTGCCAGCAGTGATATCACAGTTCGGACTGAAGCTTTCTTT
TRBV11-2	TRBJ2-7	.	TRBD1	CASSGDRGLEQYF	TGTGCCAGCAGCGGGGACAGGGGGCTCGAGCAGTACTTC
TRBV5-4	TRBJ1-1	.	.	CASSPVTVNTEAFF	TGTGCCAGCAGCCCCGTGACAGTGAACACTGAAGCTTTCTTT
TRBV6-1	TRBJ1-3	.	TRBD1	CASSESGQGPRNTIYF	TGTGCCAGCAGTGAATCAGGACAGGGACCCCGGAACACCATATATTTT
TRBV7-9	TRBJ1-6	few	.	CASSLDRAPLHF	TGTGCCAGCAGCCTCGACAGAGCACCCCTCCACTTT
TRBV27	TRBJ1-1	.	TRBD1	CASSLIGTGAAFF	TGTGCCAGCAGTTTAATTGGGACAGGCGCAGCTTTCTTT
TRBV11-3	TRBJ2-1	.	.	CASSLMGDNEQFF	TGTGCCAGCAGCTTAATGGGCGACAATGAGCAGTTCTTC
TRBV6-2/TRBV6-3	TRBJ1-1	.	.	CASSWGTRGTEAFF	TGTGCCAGCAGTTGGGGGACAAGGGGGACTGAAGCTTTCTTT